A single TCR beta chain is shown here with its context. Assay used: immunoSEQ multiplex PCR; TCRdb lists only in-frame clones, some missing. The top ten clones hold 8.1% of a sample with some 14,000 clones, 90% of them seen once. The sample originates from a study of blood T cell repertoires in COVID-19. Across the study: PBMCs, B-cell-depleted T cells, or T cells provided the cDNA or gDNA that made up the material.

Germline V gene data show CDR1 as SGHAT and CDR2 as FQNNGV. J lost 3 bases, V lost 1 base, and 2 bases had no gene match. This CDR3 is built from 16 residues. The genes are TRBV11-2 and TRBJ2-1; 11 nucleotides agree with TRBD2. This receptor was identified in a human donor in a cohort sampled during active COVID-19. The specimen was peripheral blood. The CDR3, as DNA: TGTGCCAGCAGCTTAGCTACTAGCGGGGGCTACAATGAGCAGTTCTTC. It is translated as CASSLATSGGYNEQFF.